Each of the 27 T cell receptor beta chains below was sequenced from the same sample in a study of radiotherapy plus CTLA-4 blockade in lung cancer. Profiled with immunoSEQ multiplex PCR; TCRdb holds only in-frame clones, not every one. The repertoire holds about 78,000 clones, around 87% seen once, with around 0.8% in the top ten. This specimen was peripheral blood, taken from a patient treated with radiotherapy plus ipilimumab. These receptors came from a human donor with non-small cell lung cancer who had stable disease on radiotherapy plus ipilimumab.

The CDR3 sequence is CASSQDPPGAGGTQGTQYF. The CDR3 region has the DNA TGTGCCAGCAGCCAAGATCCCCCCGGGGCGGGGGGGACCCAAGGTACGCAGTATTTT. The J gene is TRBJ2-3, the V gene TRBV4-2, with 9 positions matching TRBD2. V lost 0 bases and J lost 8; bases outside the gene matches: 18. This CDR3 has 19 residues. The germline CDR1 and CDR2 sequences are LGHNA and YNFKEQ.

The CDR3 sequence: CASSFRGFPSYEQYF. The CDR3 DNA reads as TGTGCCAGCAGCTTCAGGGGGTTTCCCTCCTACGAGCAGTACTTC. This rearrangement joins TRBV13 to TRBJ2-7, with 7 positions matching TRBD1. Germline loops: CDR1 PRHDT, CDR2 FYEKMQ (reference sequence). This CDR3 spans 15 amino acids. The junction had 5 bases not matched to a gene; V was cut back by 3 bases and J by 0 bases.

This clone was seen a single time. This sequence joins TRBV19 and TRBJ2-7; a possible D gene is TRBD1 (6 bases). V lost 2 bases and J 2 bases, leaving 13 bases between the germline ends. The CDR3 has 15 residues. Per germline, CDR1 LNHDA and CDR2 SQIVND (reference sequence). The CDR3 region is CASSISPGTTYEQYF. CDR3 sequence (DNA): TGTGCCAGTAGTATATCACCCGGGACAACCTACGAGCAGTACTTC.

This sequence joins TRBV30 and TRBJ2-3; TRBD2 matches at 7 bases. CDR3 size: 14 residues. The V and J ends lost 4 bases and 2 bases, in that order; junction bases with no gene match: 6. CDR1 GTSNPN and CDR2 SVGIG come from the germline V gene (reference sequence). CDR3 region: CAWNQRGYTDTQYF. CDR3 DNA: TGTGCCTGGAATCAGCGGGGCTACACAGATACGCAGTATTTT.

V and J are TRBV11-2 and TRBJ2-3; 8 bases map to TRBD2. Germline V lookup: CDR1 SGHAT, CDR2 FQNNGV. The CDR3 loop spans 15 amino acids. Germline trimming cut 1 base from V and 2 bases from J; bases unmatched to any gene: 2. CDR3 sequence reads: CASSLVAGPTDTQYF. The CDR3, as DNA: TGTGCCAGCAGCTTAGTAGCGGGGCCCACAGATACGCAGTATTTT.

This clone was seen a handful of times. This chain uses TRBV5-6 with TRBJ2-3; a weak D match, TRBD1 (6 bases). This CDR3 spans 16 amino acids. Trimming took 7 bases from V and 5 from J, leaving 23 bases between them. Germline V gene data show CDR1 as SGHDT and CDR2 as YYEEEE. The CDR3 loop reads CASARGDRSIGDTQYF. The DNA of the CDR3 is TGTGCCAGCGCCCGCGGAGACAGGTCTATTGGAGATACGCAGTATTTT. Based on the CDR3 plus reference TRBV5-6 and TRBJ2-3, the full variable domain is DAGVTQSPTHLIKTRGQQVTLRCSPKSGHDTVSWYQQALGQGPQFIFQYYEEEERQRGNFPDRFSGHQFPNYSSELNVNALLLGDSALYLCASARGDRSIGDTQYFGPGTRLTVL.

In DNA, the CDR3 is TGTGCCAGCAGGGCATCCGCTGGCTACACCTTC. Its translation is CASRASAGYTF. This chain uses TRBV28 with TRBJ1-2; no definite D call. The CDR3 runs 11 residues. V was clipped by 6 bases and J by 7 bases, with 9 bases between them. Per the germline V gene, CDR1 is MDHEN and CDR2 is SYDVKM.

The V gene is TRBV7-2, the J gene TRBJ2-7; no reliable D call. Trimming shortened V by 5 bases and J by 3 bases, and 8 bases separated the two germline ends. This CDR3 is 12 amino acids long. Germline CDR1 and CDR2: SGHTA and FQGNSA. As DNA, the CDR3 is TGTGCCAGCAGCCTAAAGGTCTACGAGCAGTACTTC. Encoded protein: CASSLKVYEQYF. Supplemented by reference TRBV7-2 and TRBJ2-7, the full variable domain reads GAGVSQSPSNKVTEKGKDVELRCDPISGHTALYWYRQSLGQGLEFLIYFQGNSAPDKSGLPSDRFSAERTGGSVSTLTIQRTQQEDSAVYLCASSLKVYEQYFGPGTRLTVT.

The chain joins TRBV28 to TRBJ1-5, with D uncertain. The CDR3 spans 12 residues. Germline-derived CDR1 and CDR2 are MDHEN and SYDVKM. The germline V and J ends were trimmed by 2 bases and 7 bases, with 6 bases remaining between them. The CDR3 loop is CASSLAIQPQHF. The CDR3 DNA is TGTGCCAGCAGTTTAGCCATACAGCCCCAGCATTTT.

The gene calls are TRBV10-1 and TRBJ1-1; no reliable D call. The CDR3 has 12 amino acids. V was cut by 8 bases and J by 4 bases, with 11 bases left in between. Germline V gene sequence: CDR1 WNHNN, CDR2 SYGVQD (reference sequence). DNA of the CDR3: TGCGCCAGCGGCAACCTGGGCACTGAAGCTTTCTTT. It specifies CASGNLGTEAFF.

This chain links TRBV6-1 with TRBJ2-1; possible D gene TRBD2, 6 bases. This CDR3 has 15 residues. Germline CDR1 MNHNS, CDR2 SASEGT. V lost 4 bases to trimming and J lost 4 bases, with 14 bases between them. In DNA form, the CDR3 reads TGTGCCAGCAGTGGCGGGGCCACCACTTACAATGAGCAGTTCTTC. Translation: CASSGGATTYNEQFF.

The V call is TRBV4-2, the J call TRBJ2-3, with no clear D. Germline lookup yields CDR1 LGHNA and CDR2 YNFKEQ. The CDR3 totals 12 residues. With 3 bases removed from V and 2 bases from J, the gap between germline ends came to 3 bases. The CDR3 coding sequence is TGTGCCAGCAGCCAGGACACAGATACGCAGTATTTT. Translation gives CASSQDTDTQYF.

This clone is a singleton in its sample. The chain combines TRBV18 with TRBJ2-5, with 12 bases fitting TRBD2. The CDR3 totals 19 residues. V trimming: 2 bases; J trimming: 7 bases; junction bases outside the gene matches: 17. CDR1 and CDR2 from the germline V gene are KGHSH and LQKENI. CDR3 loop: CASSPIPELAGGMKVTQYF. CDR3 DNA sequence: TGTGCCAGCTCACCAATCCCGGAACTAGCGGGGGGAATGAAGGTGACCCAGTACTTC. The whole variable domain, filled in from reference TRBV18 and TRBJ2-5, reads NAGVMQNPRHLVRRRGQEARLRCSPMKGHSHVYWYRQLPEEGLKFMVYLQKENIIDESGMPKERFSAEFPKEGPSILRIQQVVRGDSAAYFCASSPIPELAGGMKVTQYFGPGTRLLVL.

This clone appeared a single time. The chain uses TRBV7-2 and TRBJ2-3, with 10 bases matching TRBD2. V shed 1 base and J 5 bases; nucleotides not matched to a gene: 0. Germline V gene data show CDR1 as SGHTA and CDR2 as FQGNSA. The CDR3 has 14 residues. The CDR3 here is CASSLGTSGDTQYF. CDR3 bases: TGTGCCAGCAGCTTAGGGACTAGCGGAGATACGCAGTATTTT.

The chain uses TRBV9 and TRBJ1-2, with 7 nucleotides matching TRBD1. The CDR3 loop spans 16 amino acids. Germline assignment: CDR1 SGDLS and CDR2 YYNGEE. V was clipped by 5 bases and J by 2 bases; unmatched bases: 12. The CDR3 loop is CASSNSEGQLNYGYTF. CDR3 sequence (DNA): TGTGCCAGCAGTAATTCCGAGGGACAGTTAAACTATGGCTACACCTTC.

The CDR3 reads CASSPFSYNEQFF. Written as DNA, the CDR3 is TGTGCCAGCAGCCCTTTTTCCTACAATGAGCAGTTCTTC. The chain carries TRBV2 and TRBJ2-1; D not certain. Looked up from germline, CDR1 is SNHLY and CDR2 is FYNNEI. Trimming removed 6 bases from V and 1 base from J, with 7 bases in between. This CDR3 is built from 13 residues.

This chain uses TRBV5-1 with TRBJ1-6, with 8 bases that match TRBD1. After removal of 4 bases from V and 9 bases from J, the junction contained 6 bases not matched to a gene. The germline gives CDR1 SGHRS, CDR2 YFSETQ. This CDR3 region has 14 residues. The CDR3 DNA sequence: TGCGCCAGCAGCCTTGACAGGGGAGGTTCACCCCTCCACTTT. Amino acid sequence: CASSLDRGGSPLHF.

The chain combines TRBV5-1 with TRBJ1-6; TRBD1 aligns across 10 bases. J gave up 9 bases and V 0 bases, and 3 bases lay outside the gene matches. The germline V gene has CDR1 SGHRS and CDR2 YFSETQ. The CDR3 extends over 15 amino acids. In nucleotides, the CDR3 is TGCGCCAGCAGCTTGGACGGGGACAGGGGTTCACCCCTCCACTTT. The encoded protein is CASSLDGDRGSPLHF.

This chain uses TRBV6-5 with TRBJ2-3; D gene ambiguous. Trimming shortened V by 8 bases and J by 7 bases, and 13 bases separated the two germline ends. There are 12 residues in the CDR3. CDR1 MNHEY and CDR2 SVGAGI come from the germline V gene. DNA of the CDR3: TGTGCCAGCGGAAACAGACCGTATACGCAGTATTTT. This codes for CASGNRPYTQYF.

J is TRBJ1-2 and V is TRBV28; no reliable D call. The CDR3 is 13 amino acids. The V end was cut by 3 bases, the J end by 0 bases, with 5 bases between. Germline-derived CDR1 and CDR2 are MDHEN and SYDVKM. This CDR3 is CASSFSANYGYTF. CDR3 nucleotide sequence: TGTGCCAGCAGTTTCTCAGCTAACTATGGCTACACCTTC.

J is TRBJ2-7 and V is TRBV27; 10 bases are shared with TRBD1. This CDR3 has 14 residues. Per germline, CDR1 MNHEY and CDR2 SMNVEV (reference sequence). With V trimmed by 5 bases and J by 8 bases, 9 bases remained unmatched. In nucleotides, the CDR3 is TGTGCCAGCAGTCGACCGGGACAGGGGTCAAAGCAGTACTTC. It codes for CASSRPGQGSKQYF.

The rearrangement uses TRBV9 and TRBJ1-4; 10 nucleotides line up with TRBD1. V was clipped by 3 bases and J by 5 bases; unmatched bases: 1. This CDR3 spans 14 amino acids. The germline gives CDR1 SGDLS, CDR2 YYNGEE. CDR3 sequence: CASSADRGNEKLFF. CDR3 nucleotides: TGTGCCAGCAGCGCGGACAGGGGGAATGAAAAACTGTTTTTT.

The rearrangement uses TRBV5-4 and TRBJ2-5; D ambiguous. The CDR3 has 11 amino acids. Germline CDR1 SGHNT, CDR2 YYREEE (reference sequence). V dropped 4 bases and J dropped 7 bases, with 8 bases sitting between them. In nucleotides, the CDR3 is TGTGCCAGCAGCATTAGTGTGACCCAGTACTTC. Translating gives CASSISVTQYF.

The count of this clone is one. The gene calls are TRBV28 and TRBJ2-7; D remains unclear. Trimming stripped 0 bases from V and 7 bases from J, with 16 bases between. The germline gives CDR1 MDHEN, CDR2 SYDVKM. The CDR3 length is 15 residues. CDR3 sequence: CASSLWGGGSGEQYF. CDR3 coding DNA: TGTGCCAGCAGTTTATGGGGCGGCGGAAGTGGAGAGCAGTACTTC.

In regard to this clone: The junction and the germline gene differ at one end; a read error may be behind it. The same CDR3 is also encoded by other DNA sequences in this sample. The chain employs TRBV2 and TRBJ1-1; no reliable D call. There are 13 residues in the CDR3. Germline values: CDR1 SNHLY, CDR2 FYNNEI. The CDR3 is CASSDVGSTEAFF. The CDR3 coding sequence is TGTGCCAGCAGTGATGTCGGCTCCACTGAGGCTTTCTTT.

This clone was observed once. The chain uses TRBV29-1 and TRBJ1-2; D unclear. CDR1 and CDR2 from the germline V gene are SQVTM and ANQGSEA. The CDR3 contains 12 residues. V lost 3 bases, J lost 4 bases, and 9 bases lay in between. The CDR3, as DNA: TGCAGCGTTGAGATCCCTCCCTATGGCTACACCTTC. This gives the protein CSVEIPPYGYTF.

This clone was counted a single time. The rearrangement links TRBV27 to TRBJ2-1; TRBD1 aligns across 8 bases. Germline V lookup: CDR1 MNHEY, CDR2 SMNVEV (reference sequence). J gave up 11 bases and V 3 bases, and 9 bases lay outside the gene matches. The CDR3 extends over 14 amino acids. This CDR3 is CASSFTAGGAQQFF. DNA of the CDR3: TGTGCCAGCAGTTTCACGGCAGGGGGCGCACAGCAGTTCTTC.